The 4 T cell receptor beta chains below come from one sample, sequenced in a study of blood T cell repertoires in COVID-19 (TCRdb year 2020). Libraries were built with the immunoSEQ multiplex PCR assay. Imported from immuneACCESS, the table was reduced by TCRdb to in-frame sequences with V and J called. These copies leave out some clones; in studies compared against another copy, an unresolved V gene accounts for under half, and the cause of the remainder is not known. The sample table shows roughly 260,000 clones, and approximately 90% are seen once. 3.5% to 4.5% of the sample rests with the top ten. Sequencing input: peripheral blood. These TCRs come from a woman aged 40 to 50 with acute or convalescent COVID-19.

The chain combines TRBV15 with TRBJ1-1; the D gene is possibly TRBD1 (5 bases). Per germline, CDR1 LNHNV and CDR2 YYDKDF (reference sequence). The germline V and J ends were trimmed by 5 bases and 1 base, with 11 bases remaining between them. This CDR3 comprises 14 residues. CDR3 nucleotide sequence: TGTGCCACCAGCTTGGAGGGGACGAACACTGAAGCTTTCTTT. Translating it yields CATSLEGTNTEAFF.

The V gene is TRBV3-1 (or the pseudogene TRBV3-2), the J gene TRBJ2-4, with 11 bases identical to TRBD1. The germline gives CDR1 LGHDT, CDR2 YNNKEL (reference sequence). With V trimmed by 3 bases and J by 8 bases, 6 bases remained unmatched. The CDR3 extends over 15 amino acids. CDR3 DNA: TGTGCCAGCAGCCATGAGGGACAGGGGGGGGACATTCAGTACTTC. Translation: CASSHEGQGGDIQYF.

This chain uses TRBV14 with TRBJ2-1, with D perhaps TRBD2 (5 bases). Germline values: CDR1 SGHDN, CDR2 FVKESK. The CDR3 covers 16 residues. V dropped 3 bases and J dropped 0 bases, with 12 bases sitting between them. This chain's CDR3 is CASSHVRGRSYNEQFF. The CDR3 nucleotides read TGTGCCAGCAGCCATGTTCGGGGTCGCTCCTACAATGAGCAGTTCTTC.

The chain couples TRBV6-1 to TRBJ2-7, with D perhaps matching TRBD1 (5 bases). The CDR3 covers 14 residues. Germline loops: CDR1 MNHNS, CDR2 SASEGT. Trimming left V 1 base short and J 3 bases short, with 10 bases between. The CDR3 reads CASSEGGGFYEQYV. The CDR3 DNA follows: TGTGCCAGCAGTGAAGGGGGCGGATTCTACGAGCAGTACGTC.